The present TCR beta chain was sequenced within a study of identical twins. Findings and limits, study-wide: It was cross-sectional statistical analysis, not following the same donors, that the conclusions relied on.

Germline CDR1 is LNHNV and CDR2 is YYDKDF (reference sequence). The CDR3 totals 14 residues. V was cut by 6 bases and J by 1 base, with 9 bases left in between. TCRdb fed the 5' RACE reads into MiXCR, producing one record per CDR3 protein. Here the sample spans fewer than 550,000 distinct CDR3 sequences, roughly 15% being singletons. At least ten counts were recorded for this clonotype. The antigen remains unidentified. These sequences were also reported in another study, on yellow fever vaccine responses in identical twins.

The specimen was CD4+ T cells sorted from blood. The TCR comes from a woman between 18 and 29 years old in good health. This rearrangement joins TRBV15 to TRBJ1-4; D call uncertain. CDR3 in amino acids: CATSIGRTNEKLFF. The CDR3 bases are TGTGCCACCAGTATCGGCCGAACTAATGAAAAACTGTTTTTT.